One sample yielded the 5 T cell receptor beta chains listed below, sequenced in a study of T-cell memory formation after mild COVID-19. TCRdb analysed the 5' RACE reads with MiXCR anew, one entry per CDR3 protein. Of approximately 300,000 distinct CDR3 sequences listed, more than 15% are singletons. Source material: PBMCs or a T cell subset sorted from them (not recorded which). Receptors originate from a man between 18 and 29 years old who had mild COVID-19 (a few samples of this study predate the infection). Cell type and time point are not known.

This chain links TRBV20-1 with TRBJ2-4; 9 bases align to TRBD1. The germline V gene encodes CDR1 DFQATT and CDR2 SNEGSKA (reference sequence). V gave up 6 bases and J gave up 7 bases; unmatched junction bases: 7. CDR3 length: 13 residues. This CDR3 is CSAGQGRRNIQYF. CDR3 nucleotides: TGCAGTGCCGGACAGGGGAGAAGGAACATTCAGTACTTC.

CDR3 nucleotide sequence: TGTGCCAGCAGCACTGTGGACAGGGTTCAAGAGACCCAGTACTTC. This encodes CASSTVDRVQETQYF. The V and J genes are TRBV11-2 and TRBJ2-5; TRBD1 matches at 8 bases. The ends lost 5 bases at V and 2 bases at J; junction bases unmatched: 7. Looked up from germline, CDR1 is SGHAT and CDR2 is FQNNGV. This CDR3 region has 15 residues.

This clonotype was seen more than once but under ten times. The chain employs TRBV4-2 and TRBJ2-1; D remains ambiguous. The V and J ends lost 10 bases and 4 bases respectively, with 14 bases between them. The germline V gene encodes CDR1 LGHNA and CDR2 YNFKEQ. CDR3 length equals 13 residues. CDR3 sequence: CATGGGGYNEQFF. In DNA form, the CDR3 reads TGTGCCACAGGTGGCGGTGGTTACAATGAGCAGTTCTTC.

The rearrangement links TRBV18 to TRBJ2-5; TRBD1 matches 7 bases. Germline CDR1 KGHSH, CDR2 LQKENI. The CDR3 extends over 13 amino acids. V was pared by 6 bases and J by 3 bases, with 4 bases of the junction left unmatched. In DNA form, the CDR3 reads TGTGCCAGCTCCAACGGACAGGAAGAGACCCAGTACTTC. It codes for CASSNGQEETQYF.

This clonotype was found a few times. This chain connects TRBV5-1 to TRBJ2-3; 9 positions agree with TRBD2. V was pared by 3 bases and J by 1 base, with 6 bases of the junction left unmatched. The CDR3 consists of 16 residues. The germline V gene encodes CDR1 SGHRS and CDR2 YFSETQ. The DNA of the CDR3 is TGCGCCAGCAGCTCCTCGACTAGCGGAGGCACAGATACGCAGTATTTT. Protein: CASSSSTSGGTDTQYF. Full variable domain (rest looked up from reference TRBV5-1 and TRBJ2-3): KAGVTQTPRYLIKTRGQQVTLSCSPISGHRSVSWYQQTPGQGLQFLFEYFSETQRNKGNFPGRFSGRQFSNSRSEMNVSTLELGDSALYLCASSSSTSGGTDTQYFGPGTRLTVL.